Listed here is a single T cell receptor beta chain. Its antigen is currently unknown. Amplification of TCR beta CDR3 regions used RNA as the template. TCR CDR3 underwent first-round RT-PCR with the HTBI primer set. One entry per CDR3 protein, called by TCRdb with MiXCR from the multiplex PCR reads. The repertoire holds hundreds of thousands of distinct CDR3 sequences, approximately 20% seen once, with roughly 47% in the top ten. The sample belongs to a study of T cells in Graves' hyperthyroidism and ophthalmopathy. Study-wide points: Peripheral blood also featured most of the thyroid clonotypes expanded above 0.001.

Trimming stripped 4 bases from V and 1 base from J, with 5 bases between. The CDR3 is 12 amino acids. Germline lookup yields CDR1 SGHRS and CDR2 YFSETQ. The clonotype was recovered from a man aged 40-49 years with Graves' ophthalmopathy. Sample: blood. The chain combines TRBV5-1 with TRBJ2-5, with D unclear. The CDR3 DNA follows: TGCGCCAGCAGCCGACCCCAAGAGACCCAGTACTTC. This sequence encodes CASSRPQETQYF.